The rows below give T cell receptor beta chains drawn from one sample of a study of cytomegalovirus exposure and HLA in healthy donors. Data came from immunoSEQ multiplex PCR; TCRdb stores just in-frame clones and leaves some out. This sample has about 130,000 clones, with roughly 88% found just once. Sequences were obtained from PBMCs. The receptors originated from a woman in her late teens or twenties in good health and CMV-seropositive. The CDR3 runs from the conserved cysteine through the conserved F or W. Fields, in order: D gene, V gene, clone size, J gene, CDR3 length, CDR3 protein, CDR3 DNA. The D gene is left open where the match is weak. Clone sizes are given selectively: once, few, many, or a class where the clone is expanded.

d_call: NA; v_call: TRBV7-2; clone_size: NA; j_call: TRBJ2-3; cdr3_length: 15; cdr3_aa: CASSPGGPATDTQYF; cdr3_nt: TGTGCCAGCAGCCCCGGGGGACCAGCCACAGATACGCAGTATTTT
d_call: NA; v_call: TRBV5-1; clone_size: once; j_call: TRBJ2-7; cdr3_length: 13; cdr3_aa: CASSLVGGYEQYF; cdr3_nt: TGCGCCAGCAGCTTGGTAGGAGGCTACGAGCAGTACTTC
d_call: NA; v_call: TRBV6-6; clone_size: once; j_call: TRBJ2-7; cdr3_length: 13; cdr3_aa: CASSRDSTYEQYF; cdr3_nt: TGTGCCAGCAGCCGTGACAGCACCTACGAGCAGTACTTC
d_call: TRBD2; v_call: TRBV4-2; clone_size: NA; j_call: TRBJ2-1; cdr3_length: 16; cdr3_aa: CASSHRLAGGPNEQFF; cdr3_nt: TGTGCCAGCAGCCACCGACTAGCGGGGGGGCCCAATGAGCAGTTCTTC
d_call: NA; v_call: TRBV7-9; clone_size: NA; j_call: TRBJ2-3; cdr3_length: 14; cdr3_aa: CASSLGGGEDTQYF; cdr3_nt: TGTGCCAGCAGCTTGGGGGGGGGCGAAGATACGCAGTATTTT
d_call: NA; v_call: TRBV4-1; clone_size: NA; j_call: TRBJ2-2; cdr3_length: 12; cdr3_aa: CASRRGTGELFF; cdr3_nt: TGCGCCAGCAGACGGGGCACCGGGGAGCTGTTTTTT
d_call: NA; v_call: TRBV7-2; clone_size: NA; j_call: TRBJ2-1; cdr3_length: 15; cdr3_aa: CASSLSQGSYNEQFF; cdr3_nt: TGTGCCAGCAGCTTAAGCCAGGGCTCCTACAATGAGCAGTTCTTC
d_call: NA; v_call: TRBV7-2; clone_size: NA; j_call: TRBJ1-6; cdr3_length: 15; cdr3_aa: CASSLSGQGYSPLHF; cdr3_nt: TGTGCCAGCAGCTTAAGTGGTCAGGGGTATTCACCCCTCCACTTT
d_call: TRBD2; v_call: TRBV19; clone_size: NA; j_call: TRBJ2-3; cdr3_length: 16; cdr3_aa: CASSILYGGAADTQYF; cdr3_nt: TGTGCCAGTAGTATATTATACGGGGGGGCCGCAGATACGCAGTATTTT
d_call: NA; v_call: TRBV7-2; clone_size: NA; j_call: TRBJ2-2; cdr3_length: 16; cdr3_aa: CASSSQGLANTGELFF; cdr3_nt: TGTGCCAGCAGCTCCCAGGGGCTGGCGAACACCGGGGAGCTGTTTTTT
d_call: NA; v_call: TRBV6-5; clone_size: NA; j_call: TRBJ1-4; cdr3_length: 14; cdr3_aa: CASSYSQGNEKLFF; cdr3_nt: TGTGCCAGCAGTTACTCTCAGGGGAATGAAAAACTGTTTTTT
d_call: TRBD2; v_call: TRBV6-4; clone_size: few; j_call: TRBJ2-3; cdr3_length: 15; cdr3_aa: CASSDRLAGTDTQYF; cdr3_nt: TGTGCCAGCAGTGACCGACTAGCGGGGACAGATACGCAGTATTTT
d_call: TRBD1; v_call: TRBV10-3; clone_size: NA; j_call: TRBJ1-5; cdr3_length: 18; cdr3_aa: CAISESDRGVGSNQPQHF; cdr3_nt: TGTGCCATCAGTGAGTCCGACAGGGGGGTAGGTAGCAATCAGCCCCAGCATTTT
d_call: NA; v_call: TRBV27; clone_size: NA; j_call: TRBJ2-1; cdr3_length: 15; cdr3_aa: CASSGPDSPANEQFF; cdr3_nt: TGTGCCAGCAGTGGACCTGACAGCCCCGCTAATGAGCAGTTCTTC
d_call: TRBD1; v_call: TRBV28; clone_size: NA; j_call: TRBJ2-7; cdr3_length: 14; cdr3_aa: CASSATGDVNEQYF; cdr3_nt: TGTGCCAGCAGCGCGACAGGGGATGTCAACGAGCAGTACTTC
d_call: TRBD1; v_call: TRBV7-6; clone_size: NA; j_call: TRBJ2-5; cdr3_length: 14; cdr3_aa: CASSKDRGWETQYF; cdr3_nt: TGTGCCAGCAGCAAAGACAGGGGATGGGAGACCCAGTACTTC
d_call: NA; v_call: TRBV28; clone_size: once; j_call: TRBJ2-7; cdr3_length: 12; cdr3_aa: CASSLRVTEQYF; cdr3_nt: TGTGCCAGCAGTTTACGGGTCACCGAGCAGTACTTC
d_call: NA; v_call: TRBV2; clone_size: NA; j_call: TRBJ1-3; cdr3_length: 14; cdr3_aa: CASSERQGPNTIYF; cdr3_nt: TGTGCCAGCAGTGAACGGCAGGGCCCGAACACCATATATTTT
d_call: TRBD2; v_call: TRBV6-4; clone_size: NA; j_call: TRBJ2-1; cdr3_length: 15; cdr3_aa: CASSEFSGGADEQFF; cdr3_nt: TGTGCCAGCAGTGAATTTAGCGGGGGGGCGGATGAGCAGTTCTTC
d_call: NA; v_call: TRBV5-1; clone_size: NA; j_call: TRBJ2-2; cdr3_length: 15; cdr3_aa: CASSLDVRTGGELFF; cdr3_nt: TGCGCCAGCAGCTTGGATGTCCGCACCGGCGGGGAGCTGTTTTTT
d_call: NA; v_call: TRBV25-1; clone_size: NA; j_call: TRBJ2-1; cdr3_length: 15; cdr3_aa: CASRRSGASYNEQFF; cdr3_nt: TGTGCCAGCCGCAGAAGCGGAGCCTCCTACAATGAGCAGTTCTTC
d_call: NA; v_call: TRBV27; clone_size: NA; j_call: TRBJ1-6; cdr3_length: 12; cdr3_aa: CASSPRGPPLHF; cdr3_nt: TGTGCCAGCAGCCCGCGGGGACCACCCCTCCACTTT
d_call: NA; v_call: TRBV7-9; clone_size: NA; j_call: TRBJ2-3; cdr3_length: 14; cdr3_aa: CASSSKGSTDTQYF; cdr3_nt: TGTGCCAGCAGTTCGAAGGGGAGCACAGATACGCAGTATTTT
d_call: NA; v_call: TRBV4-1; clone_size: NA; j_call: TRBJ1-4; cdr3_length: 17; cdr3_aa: CASSQVLEVGWNEKLFF; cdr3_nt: TGCGCCAGCAGCCAAGTCCTCGAGGTCGGGTGGAATGAAAAACTGTTTTTT
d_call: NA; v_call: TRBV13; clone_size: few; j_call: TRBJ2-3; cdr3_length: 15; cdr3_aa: CASSQTDDFTDTQYF; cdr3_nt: TGTGCCAGCAGCCAGACAGATGATTTCACAGATACGCAGTATTTT
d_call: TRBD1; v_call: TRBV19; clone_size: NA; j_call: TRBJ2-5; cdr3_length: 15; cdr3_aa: CASSIAGTGRVEQYF; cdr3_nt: TGTGCCAGTAGTATCGCCGGGACAGGGCGGGTAGAGCAGTACTTC
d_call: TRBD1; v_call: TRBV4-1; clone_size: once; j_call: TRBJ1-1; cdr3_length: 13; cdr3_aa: CASSQQDRDEAFF; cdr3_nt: TGCGCCAGCAGCCAACAGGACAGGGATGAAGCTTTCTTT
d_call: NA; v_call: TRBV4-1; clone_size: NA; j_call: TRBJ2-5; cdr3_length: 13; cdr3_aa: CASSLTRRETQYF; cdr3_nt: TGCGCCAGCAGCCTGACTAGGCGGGAGACCCAGTACTTC
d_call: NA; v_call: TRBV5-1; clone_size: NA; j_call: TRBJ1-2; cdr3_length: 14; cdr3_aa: CASSLDSLNYGYTF; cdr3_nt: TGCGCCAGCAGCTTGGATAGCCTTAACTATGGCTACACCTTC
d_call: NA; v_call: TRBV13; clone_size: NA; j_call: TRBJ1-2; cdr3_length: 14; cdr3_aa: CASSADGANYGYTF; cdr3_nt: TGTGCCAGCAGCGCTGACGGGGCTAACTATGGCTACACCTTC
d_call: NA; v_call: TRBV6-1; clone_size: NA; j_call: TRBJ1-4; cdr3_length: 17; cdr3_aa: CASSEAIAGVTNEKLFF; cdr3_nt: TGTGCCAGCAGTGAAGCCATTGCAGGCGTTACTAATGAAAAACTGTTTTTT
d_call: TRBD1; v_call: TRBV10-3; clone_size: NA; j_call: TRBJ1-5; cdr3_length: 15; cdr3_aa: CAISGTGRNNQPQHF; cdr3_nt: TGTGCCATCTCAGGGACAGGGAGGAACAATCAGCCCCAGCATTTT
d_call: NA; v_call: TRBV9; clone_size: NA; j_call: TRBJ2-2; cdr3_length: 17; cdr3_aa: CASSTPSRGTWTGELFF; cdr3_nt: TGTGCCAGCAGCACACCTAGTAGGGGGACGTGGACCGGGGAGCTGTTTTTT
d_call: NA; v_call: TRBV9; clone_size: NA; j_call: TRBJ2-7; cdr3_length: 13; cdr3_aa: CASSPLGGDEQYF; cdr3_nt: TGTGCCAGCAGCCCCCTAGGTGGCGACGAGCAGTACTTC
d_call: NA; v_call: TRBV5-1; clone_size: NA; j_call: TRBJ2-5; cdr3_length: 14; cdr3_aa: CASSLTEIQETQYF; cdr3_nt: TGCGCCAGCAGCTTGACAGAGATCCAAGAGACCCAGTACTTC
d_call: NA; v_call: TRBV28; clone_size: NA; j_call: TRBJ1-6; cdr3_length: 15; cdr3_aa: CASSLIGSGDSPLHF; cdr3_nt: TGTGCAAGCAGTTTAATCGGGAGCGGGGATTCACCCCTCCACTTT
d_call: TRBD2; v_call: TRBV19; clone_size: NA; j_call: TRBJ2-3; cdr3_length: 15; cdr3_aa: CASSIAGGPGDTQYF; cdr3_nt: TGTGCCAGTAGTATAGCGGGGGGGCCTGGAGATACGCAGTATTTT
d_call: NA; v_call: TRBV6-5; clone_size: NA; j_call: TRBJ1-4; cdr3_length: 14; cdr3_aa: CASSFGRGNEKLFF; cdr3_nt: TGTGCCAGCAGTTTCGGCAGGGGTAATGAAAAACTGTTTTTT
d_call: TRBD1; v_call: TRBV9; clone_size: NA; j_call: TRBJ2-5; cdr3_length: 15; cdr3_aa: CASSIRTGEGETQYF; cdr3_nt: TGTGCCAGCAGCATAAGGACAGGGGAGGGGGAGACCCAGTACTTC
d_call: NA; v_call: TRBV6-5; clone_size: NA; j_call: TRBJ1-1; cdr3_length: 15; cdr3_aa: CASSYSIWGETEAFF; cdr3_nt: TGTGCCAGCAGTTACTCGATTTGGGGCGAAACTGAAGCTTTCTTT
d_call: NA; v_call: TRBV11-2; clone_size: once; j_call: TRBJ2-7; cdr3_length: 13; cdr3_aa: CASRTRRGHEQYF; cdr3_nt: TGTGCCAGCAGGACCCGGAGGGGGCACGAGCAGTACTTC
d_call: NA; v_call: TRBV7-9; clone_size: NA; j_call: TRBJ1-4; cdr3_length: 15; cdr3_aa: CSSSWTIGTNEKLFF; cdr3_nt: TGTTCCAGCAGCTGGACAATCGGAACTAATGAAAAACTGTTTTTT